This TCR beta chain was captured by sequencing in a study of blood T cell repertoires in COVID-19. For the study at large: Sample material is recorded as cDNA or gDNA derived from T cells, B-cell-depleted T cells, or PBMCs.

After removal of 4 bases from V and 3 bases from J, the junction contained 6 bases not matched to a gene. This CDR3 region has 14 residues. The germline gives CDR1 SGHRS, CDR2 YFSETQ. In the study's own analysis: Nucleated cell counts were estimated from reference gene primer amplification. Using immunoSEQ multiplex PCR, the repertoire was profiled, and TCRdb retains in-frame clones only, with some absent. Clone size and the V and J calls come from that table; the DNA yielded D and trimming. This table holds 100,000 to 120,000 clones, approximately 78% found once. The source material was peripheral blood. The rearrangement uses TRBV5-1 and TRBJ2-7, with 8 bases that match TRBD1. The sequence derives from a woman older than 75 with acute or convalescent COVID-19. CDR3 DNA sequence: TGCGCCAGCAGCCCCGGACAGGGCATCTACGAGCAGTACTTC. Encoded protein: CASSPGQGIYEQYF.